This T cell receptor (beta chain) was found in a study of blood T cell repertoires in COVID-19. Turning to the study itself: The United States, Italy and Spain supplied acute and convalescent COVID-19 samples. PBMCs, B-cell-depleted T cells, or T cells were the source of the cDNA or gDNA that made up the material.

In the original analysis: By means of reference gene primer amplification, nucleated cell counts were estimated. Sequenced by immunoSEQ multiplex PCR; TCRdb stores in-frame clones only, minus some. V, J and clone size are those of that table, while D and trimming were read from the DNA. The sample contains approximately 290,000 clones, roughly 84% of which appear only once. In the case of this clone: Other DNA sequences of this sample code for an identical CDR3.

A Seattle source enrolled patients during active infection and followed them longitudinally. Sequenced sample: peripheral blood. The source is a human donor with COVID-19, enrolled during active disease. The donor label of this sample is uncertain.

CDR3 sequence: CASSGQGSYNEQFF. For the CDR3, the DNA is TGTGCCAGCAGTGGACAGGGTTCCTACAATGAGCAGTTCTTC. The rearrangement links TRBV2 to TRBJ2-1; 7 bases align to TRBD1. Germline V gene lookup returns CDR1 SNHLY and CDR2 FYNNEI. Trimming removed 4 bases from V and 1 base from J; junction bases left unmatched: 1. This CDR3 region has 14 residues.